Given below is one TCR beta chain in context. The germline V gene encodes CDR1 MNHEY and CDR2 SVGAGI. The CDR3 spans 10 residues. Trimming removed 6 bases at V and 5 bases at J, with 4 bases between. The data stem from a study of OX40 agonist ivuxolimab in advanced cancers. At the level of the study: One patient with hepatocellular carcinoma and two with cutaneous melanoma, three in all, had partial responses.

The method was immunoSEQ multiplex PCR; TCRdb's version includes in-frame clones alone and lacks a portion of them. This sample yields 35,000 to 45,000 clones, of which roughly 90% are seen a single time; approximately 15% belongs to the top ten. The clonotype originates from an adult with an advanced solid tumor such as melanoma, head and neck, liver or kidney cancer. The chain links TRBV6-5 to TRBJ1-2; D gene uncertain. The input for sequencing was CD4+ or CD8+ T cells sorted from blood, taken in a trial of the OX40 agonist ivuxolimab. CDR3 bases: TGTGCCAGCAGGGCTTATGGCTACACCTTC. Translating it yields CASRAYGYTF.